The clone carrying this T cell receptor (beta chain) was counted a few times. The conserved phenylalanine or tryptophan is not found at the CDR3 terminus, so this likely reflects a read error. Germline V CDR1 and CDR2: MNHEY, SMNVEV (reference sequence). This CDR3 has 14 residues. V lost 6 bases and J 2 bases, leaving 14 bases between the germline ends. The data were obtained in a study of T cells in Graves' hyperthyroidism and ophthalmopathy. TCR beta CDR3 regions were amplified from RNA transcripts. During a first-round RT-PCR of the TCR CDR3, the HTBI primer set was used. TCRdb analysed the multiplex PCR reads with MiXCR anew, one entry per CDR3 protein. The repertoire holds approximately 560,000 distinct CDR3 sequences, with 15% to 18% as singletons. Based on clinical symptoms, serum thyroxine and TRAb, thyroid ultrasound and orbital computed tomography, diagnoses were reached.

Material for sequencing was blood. The receptor comes from a woman aged 25-40 years with Graves' hyperthyroidism. The genes are TRBV27 and TRBJ2-7; possible D gene TRBD1, 5 bases. The CDR3, as DNA: TGTGCCAGCAGCCCCGACAGTACCCCCTACGAGCAGTACCTC. Protein: CASSPDSTPYEQYL.